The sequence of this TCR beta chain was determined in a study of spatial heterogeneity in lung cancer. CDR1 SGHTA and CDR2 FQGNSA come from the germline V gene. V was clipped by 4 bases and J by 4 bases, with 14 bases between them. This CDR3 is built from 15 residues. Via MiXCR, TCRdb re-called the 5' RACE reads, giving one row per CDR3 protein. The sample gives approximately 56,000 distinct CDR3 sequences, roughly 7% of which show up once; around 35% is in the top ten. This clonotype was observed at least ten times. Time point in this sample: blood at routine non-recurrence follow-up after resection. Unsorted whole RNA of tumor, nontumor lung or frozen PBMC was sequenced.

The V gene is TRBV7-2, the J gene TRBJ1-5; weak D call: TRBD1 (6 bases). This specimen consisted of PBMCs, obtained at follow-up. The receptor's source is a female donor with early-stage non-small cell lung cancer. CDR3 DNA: TGTGCCAGCAGCTCCTATACAGGGACTAATCAGCCCCAGCATTTT. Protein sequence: CASSSYTGTNQPQHF.